These T cell receptor beta chains were read from a single sample in a study of cytomegalovirus exposure and HLA in healthy donors. Measured with immunoSEQ multiplex PCR; TCRdb has only the in-frame clones, and not every one. This sample carries about 98,000 clones, over 65% of them seen once, and the ten largest clones take approximately 1.8%. The sequencing input was PBMCs. These receptors were taken from a male donor in good health and CMV-seronegative. The CDR3 runs from the conserved cysteine through the conserved F or W. Fields, in order: D gene, clone size, V gene, J gene, CDR3 DNA, CDR3 protein. D genes are given only for firm matches. Part of the rows lack a size; the others show once, few, many or a class for expanded clones.

>TRBD1|.|TRBV27|TRBJ2-7
TGTGCCAGCAGTAGGGACAGGGACTCCTACGAGCAGTACTTC
CASSRDRDSYEQYF
>.|.|TRBV9|TRBJ2-5
TGTGCCAGCAGCGGGACAGCCCAAGAGACCCAGTACTTC
CASSGTAQETQYF
>TRBD2|.|TRBV5-4|TRBJ2-7
TGTGCCAGCAGGTTGACTAGCGGGAGCTACGAGCAGTACTTC
CASRLTSGSYEQYF
>TRBD1|.|TRBV5-5|TRBJ2-7
TGTGCCAGCAGCTTGGTTTGGGACAGGGGGCGGTACGAGCAGTACTTC
CASSLVWDRGRYEQYF
>TRBD1|.|TRBV27|TRBJ1-1
TGTGCCAGCACCCGACAGGGGGCGTGGGCTGAAGCTTTCTTT
CASTRQGAWAEAFF
>TRBD2|.|TRBV15|TRBJ2-5
TGTGCCACCAGCGCAGGTTTGACTAGCGGGAGGGAGGAGACCCAGTACTTC
CATSAGLTSGREETQYF
>TRBD1|.|TRBV6-1|TRBJ1-5
TGTGCCAGCAGTTTTAGGACAGGGATCAATCAGCCCCAGCATTTT
CASSFRTGINQPQHF
>.|few|TRBV6-5|TRBJ1-2
TGTGCCAGCAGTTACTCGACAGGCTATGGCTACACCTTC
CASSYSTGYGYTF
>.|.|TRBV1|TRBJ2-4
TGCACCAGCAGCCAAAGACTAGCGGGGGGCCTAGCCAAAAACATTCAGTACTTC
CTSSQRLAGGLAKNIQYF
>TRBD1|few|TRBV7-2|TRBJ2-7
TGTGCCAGCAGCTTAGATCTTGGGACAGGGACCTACGAGCAGTACTTC
CASSLDLGTGTYEQYF
>.|.|TRBV27|TRBJ1-3
TGTGCCAGCAGTTTATTTTTGGGGGCCGGAAACACCATATATTTT
CASSLFLGAGNTIYF
>.|few|TRBV5-6|TRBJ1-1
TGTGCCAGCAGCCTCCGCGACAGATTGAACACTGAAGCTTTCTTT
CASSLRDRLNTEAFF
>.|.|TRBV5-1|TRBJ2-1
TGCGCCAGCAGCTTGGCCGCGACTAGCTACAATGAGCAGTTCTTC
CASSLAATSYNEQFF
>TRBD2|.|TRBV9|TRBJ2-2
TGTGCCAGCACCCCCAGGACTAGCGGGAACACCGGGGAGCTGTTTTTT
CASTPRTSGNTGELFF
>TRBD1|.|TRBV7-2|TRBJ2-5
TGTGCCAGCAGCTTAACCCAGGGGGCTTGGGAGACCCAGTACTTC
CASSLTQGAWETQYF
>.|.|TRBV7-2|TRBJ2-5
TGTGCCAGCAGCTTAGTAGCGACGGAGACCCAGTACTTC
CASSLVATETQYF
>TRBD2|few|TRBV27|TRBJ2-7
TGTGCCAGACGGGGGGACCGAGAACCCAGCTCCTACGAGCAGTACTTC
CARRGDREPSSYEQYF
>.|.|TRBV10-3|TRBJ2-7
TGTGCCATCAGTGAGACCGTTAAGGGGATCGAGCAGTACTTC
CAISETVKGIEQYF
>.|.|TRBV28|TRBJ2-3
TGTGCCAGCAGTTTTTTGTCGGGCACAGATACGCAGTATTTT
CASSFLSGTDTQYF
>TRBD2|few|TRBV6-5|TRBJ2-5
TGTGCCAGCAGTGACGGGGGGAGTGTGGAGACCCAGTACTTC
CASSDGGSVETQYF
>.|.|TRBV7-9|TRBJ1-1
TGTGCCAGCAGCTTAGACAGGTACAACACTGAAGCTTTCTTT
CASSLDRYNTEAFF
>TRBD2|few|TRBV30|TRBJ2-1
TGTGCCTGGAGTGGTATACGGGAGGTTCAAAATGAGCAGTTCTTC
CAWSGIREVQNEQFF
>TRBD1|.|TRBV28|TRBJ2-7
TGTGCCAGCAGTTTATTTTCGGGACAGGGCTCCTACGAGCAGTACTTC
CASSLFSGQGSYEQYF
>.|.|TRBV4-3|TRBJ2-1
TGCGCCAGCAGCCAAGATGGGGGGAGGCCCTACAATGAGCAGTTCTTC
CASSQDGGRPYNEQFF
>TRBD2|few|TRBV29-1|TRBJ2-1
TGCAGCGTTGAAGGGGCTAGCGGGATTTATAGTGAGCAGTTCTTC
CSVEGASGIYSEQFF
>TRBD1|once|TRBV10-3|TRBJ1-4
TGTGCCGCCGGGACAGAGAGGGGTGAAAAACTGTTTTTT
CAAGTERGEKLFF
>TRBD2|.|TRBV19|TRBJ2-2
TGTGCCAGTAGGACTAGCGGTACCGGGGAGCTGTTTTTT
CASRTSGTGELFF
>TRBD1|.|TRBV6-1|TRBJ2-5
TGTGCCAGCAGTACGACAGGGGGCGCGGTGGAGACCCAGTACTTC
CASSTTGGAVETQYF
>.|.|TRBV29-1|TRBJ2-1
TGCAGCGTTGAATTTACTAGCTCCTACAATGAGCAGTTCTTC
CSVEFTSSYNEQFF
>.|.|TRBV28|TRBJ2-2
TGTGCCAGCAGTTTTAAGTTAGGCCAGGGCTCCACCGGGGAGCTGTTTTTT
CASSFKLGQGSTGELFF
>TRBD2|.|TRBV28|TRBJ2-2
TGTGCCACCATTACGCCCAGCGGGAGTCGGCGGGAGCTGTTTTTT
CATITPSGSRRELFF
>.|.|TRBV7-2|TRBJ1-2
TGTGCCAGCAGCTTCGCGCGGGAAAACTATGGCTACACCTTC
CASSFARENYGYTF
>.|once|TRBV28|TRBJ1-1
TGTGCCAGCAGTTTTCGGGGGAACACTGAAGCTTTCTTT
CASSFRGNTEAFF
>.|.|TRBV19|TRBJ2-1
TGTGCCAGTAGTTTCAAGGACAGCAATGAGCAGTTCTTC
CASSFKDSNEQFF
>TRBD1|.|TRBV29-1|TRBJ1-1
TGCAGCGCACGAACACAGGGGAGATATGAAGCTTTCTTT
CSARTQGRYEAFF
>.|.|TRBV18|TRBJ1-5
TGTGCCAGCTCACCAAACGATATCGGGTTACCCCAGCATTTT
CASSPNDIGLPQHF
>TRBD1|few|TRBV25-1|TRBJ2-7
TGTGCCAGCAGTGAAATGGACAGGCCTTTTTCCTCCTACGAGCAGTACTTC
CASSEMDRPFSSYEQYF
>TRBD1|once|TRBV7-9|TRBJ1-1
TGTGCCAGCAGCTCAAACGAACAGGGGGTGTACACTGAAGCTTTCTTT
CASSSNEQGVYTEAFF
>.|.|TRBV30|TRBJ1-2
TGTGCCTGGAGAACAGGGAGTGGCTACACCTTC
CAWRTGSGYTF
>TRBD2|.|TRBV5-4|TRBJ2-7
TGTGCCAGCAGCTCAAGCGGGAGAGTGGCCTACGAGCAGTACTTC
CASSSSGRVAYEQYF
>TRBD1|.|TRBV9|TRBJ2-7
TGTGCCAGCAGCGTACTCGCGGACAGGGTCTACGAGCAGTACTTC
CASSVLADRVYEQYF
>TRBD1|.|TRBV27|TRBJ1-2
TGTGCCAGCAGCTTCAGGGGGGCCTATGGCTACACCTTC
CASSFRGAYGYTF
>TRBD1|.|TRBV5-6|TRBJ2-7
TGTGCCAGCAGCTTGGACGGGACAGGGCCCTACGAGCAGTACTTC
CASSLDGTGPYEQYF
>.|.|TRBV19|TRBJ1-5
TGTGCCAGTGGCAGAATGGATCAGCCCCAGCATTTT
CASGRMDQPQHF
>.|.|TRBV18|TRBJ2-5
TGTGCCAGCTCACCGGCTCTCCAAGAGACCCAGTACTTC
CASSPALQETQYF
>.|.|TRBV7-6|TRBJ2-1
TGTGCCAGCAGCTTGTCCCCCGGCTCCTACAATGAGCAGTTCTTC
CASSLSPGSYNEQFF
>.|.|TRBV6-6|TRBJ1-5
TGTGCCAGCAGTTATGCGGGGGAGAACAATCAGCCCCAGCATTTT
CASSYAGENNQPQHF
>TRBD1|.|TRBV2|TRBJ1-4
TGTGCCAGCAGACGGGACAGGGGTTTATTTAATGAAAAACTGTTTTTT
CASRRDRGLFNEKLFF